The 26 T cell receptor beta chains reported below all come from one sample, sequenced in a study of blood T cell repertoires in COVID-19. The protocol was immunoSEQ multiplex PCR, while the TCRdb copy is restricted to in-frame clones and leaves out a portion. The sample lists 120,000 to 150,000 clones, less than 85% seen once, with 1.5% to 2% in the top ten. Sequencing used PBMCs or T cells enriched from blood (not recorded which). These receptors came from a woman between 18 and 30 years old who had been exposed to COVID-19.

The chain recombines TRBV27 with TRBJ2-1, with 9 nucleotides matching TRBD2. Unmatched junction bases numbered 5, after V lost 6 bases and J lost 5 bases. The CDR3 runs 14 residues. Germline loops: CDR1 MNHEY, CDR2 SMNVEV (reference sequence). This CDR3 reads CASRGGREDNEQFF. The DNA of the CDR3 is TGTGCCAGCAGGGGCGGGAGGGAGGACAATGAGCAGTTCTTC.

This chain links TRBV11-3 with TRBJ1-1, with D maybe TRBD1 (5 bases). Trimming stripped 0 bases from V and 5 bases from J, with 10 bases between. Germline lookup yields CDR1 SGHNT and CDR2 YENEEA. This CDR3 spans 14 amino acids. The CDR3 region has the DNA TGTGCCAGCAGCTTAGAGGGGGGAAGGACTGAAGCTTTCTTT. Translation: CASSLEGGRTEAFF.

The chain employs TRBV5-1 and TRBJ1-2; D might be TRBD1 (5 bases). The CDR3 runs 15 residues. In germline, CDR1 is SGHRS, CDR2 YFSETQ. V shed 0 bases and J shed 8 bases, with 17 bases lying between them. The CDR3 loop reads CASSLGTGLAGGYTF. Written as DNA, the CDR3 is TGCGCCAGCAGCTTGGGCACAGGTTTGGCTGGGGGCTACACCTTC.

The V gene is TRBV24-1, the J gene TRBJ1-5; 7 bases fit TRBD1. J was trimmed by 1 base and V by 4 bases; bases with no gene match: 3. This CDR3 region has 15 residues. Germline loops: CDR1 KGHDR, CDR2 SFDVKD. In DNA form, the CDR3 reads TGTGCCACCAGTGAACAGGGGATGAGCAATCAGCCCCAGCATTTT. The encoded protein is CATSEQGMSNQPQHF.

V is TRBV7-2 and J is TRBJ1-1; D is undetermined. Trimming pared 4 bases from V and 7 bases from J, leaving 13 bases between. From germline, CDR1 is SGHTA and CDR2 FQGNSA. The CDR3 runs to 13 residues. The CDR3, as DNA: TGTGCCAGCAGCTCCCTTAGACGGGATGAAGCTTTCTTT. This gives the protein CASSSLRRDEAFF. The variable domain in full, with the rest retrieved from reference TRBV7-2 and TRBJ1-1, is GAGVSQSPSNKVTEKGKDVELRCDPISGHTALYWYRQSLGQGLEFLIYFQGNSAPDKSGLPSDRFSAERTGGSVSTLTIQRTQQEDSAVYLCASSSLRRDEAFFGQGTRLTVV.

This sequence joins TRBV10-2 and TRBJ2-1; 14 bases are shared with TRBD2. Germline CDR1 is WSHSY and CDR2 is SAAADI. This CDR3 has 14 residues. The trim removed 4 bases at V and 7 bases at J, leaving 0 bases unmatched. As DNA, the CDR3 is TGCGCCAGCAGTGGGACTAGCGGGAGGAATGAGCAGTTCTTC. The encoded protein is CASSGTSGRNEQFF.

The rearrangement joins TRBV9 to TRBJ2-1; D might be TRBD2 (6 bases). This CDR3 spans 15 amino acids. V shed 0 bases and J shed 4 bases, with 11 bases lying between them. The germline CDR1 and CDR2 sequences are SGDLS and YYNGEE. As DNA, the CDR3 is TGTGCCAGCAGCGTAGACGGGAGATTGTACAATGAGCAGTTCTTC. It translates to CASSVDGRLYNEQFF.

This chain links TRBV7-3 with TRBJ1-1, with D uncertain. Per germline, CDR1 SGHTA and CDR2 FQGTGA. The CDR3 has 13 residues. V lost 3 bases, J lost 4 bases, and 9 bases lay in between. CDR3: CASSLGLSTEAFF. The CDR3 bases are TGTGCCAGCAGCTTGGGCCTGTCCACTGAAGCTTTCTTT.

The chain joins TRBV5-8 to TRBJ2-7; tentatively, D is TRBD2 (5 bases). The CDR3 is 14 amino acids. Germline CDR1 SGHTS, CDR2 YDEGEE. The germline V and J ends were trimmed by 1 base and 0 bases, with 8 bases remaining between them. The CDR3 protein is CASSLFGSSYEQYF. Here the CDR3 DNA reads TGTGCCAGCAGCTTGTTTGGGAGCTCCTACGAGCAGTACTTC. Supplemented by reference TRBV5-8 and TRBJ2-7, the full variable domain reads EAGVTQSPTHLIKTRGQQATLRCSPISGHTSVYWYQQALGLGLQFLLWYDEGEERNRGNFPPRFSGRQFPNYSSELNVNALELEDSALYLCASSLFGSSYEQYFGPGTRLTVT.

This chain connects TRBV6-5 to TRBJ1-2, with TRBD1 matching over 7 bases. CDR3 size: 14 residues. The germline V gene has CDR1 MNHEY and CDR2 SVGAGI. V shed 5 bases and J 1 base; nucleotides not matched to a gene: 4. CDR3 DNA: TGTGCCAGCAGTCAGACAGGGATTAACTATGGCTACACCTTC. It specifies CASSQTGINYGYTF.

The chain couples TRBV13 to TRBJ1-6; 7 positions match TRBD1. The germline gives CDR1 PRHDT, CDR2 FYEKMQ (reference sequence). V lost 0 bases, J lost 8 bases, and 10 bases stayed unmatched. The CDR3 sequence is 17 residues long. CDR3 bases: TGTGCCAGCAGCTTAGGCCACAGTTGGGACAGAGATTCACCCCTCCACTTT. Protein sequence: CASSLGHSWDRDSPLHF.

For the CDR3, the DNA is TGTGCCAGCAGCGACAGGGGGGAGACCCAGTACTTC. This translates into CASSDRGETQYF. V and J are TRBV6-6 and TRBJ2-5, with 9 bases that match TRBD1. V was clipped by 6 bases and J by 5 bases; unmatched bases: 1. The CDR3 totals 12 residues. Germline V gene sequence: CDR1 MNHNY, CDR2 SVGAGI (reference sequence).

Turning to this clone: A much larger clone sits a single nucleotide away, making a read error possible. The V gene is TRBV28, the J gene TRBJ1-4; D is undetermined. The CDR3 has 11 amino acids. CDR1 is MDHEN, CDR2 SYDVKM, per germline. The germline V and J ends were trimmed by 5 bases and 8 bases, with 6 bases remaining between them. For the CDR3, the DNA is TGTGCCAGCAGTGCAGTAGAAAAACTGTTTTTT. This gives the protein CASSAVEKLFF.

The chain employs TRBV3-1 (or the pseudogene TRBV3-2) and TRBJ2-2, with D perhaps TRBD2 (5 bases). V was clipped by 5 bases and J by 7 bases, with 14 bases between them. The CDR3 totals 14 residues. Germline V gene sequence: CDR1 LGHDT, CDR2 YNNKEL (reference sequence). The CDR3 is CASSLTPAGGELFF. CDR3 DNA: TGTGCCAGCAGCTTGACTCCTGCGGGCGGGGAGCTGTTTTTT.

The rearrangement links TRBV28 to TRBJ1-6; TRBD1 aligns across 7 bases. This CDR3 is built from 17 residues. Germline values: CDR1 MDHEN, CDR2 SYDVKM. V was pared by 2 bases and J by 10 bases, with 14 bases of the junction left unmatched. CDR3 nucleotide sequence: TGTGCCAGCAGTTTACCCCCCAACAACAGGGGCAGGTCACCCCTCCACTTT. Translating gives CASSLPPNNRGRSPLHF.

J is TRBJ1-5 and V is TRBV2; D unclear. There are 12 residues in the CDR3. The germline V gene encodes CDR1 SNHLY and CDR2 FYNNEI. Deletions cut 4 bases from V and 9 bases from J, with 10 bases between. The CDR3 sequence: CASSVFLGPQHF. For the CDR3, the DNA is TGTGCCAGCAGTGTTTTCCTCGGGCCCCAGCATTTT.

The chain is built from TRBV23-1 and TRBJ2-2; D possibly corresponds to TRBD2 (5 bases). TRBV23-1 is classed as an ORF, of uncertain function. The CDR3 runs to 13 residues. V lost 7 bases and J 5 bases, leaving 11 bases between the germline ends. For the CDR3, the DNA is TGCGCCAGCACGGGGAAGTCGACCGGGGAGCTGTTTTTT. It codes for CASTGKSTGELFF.

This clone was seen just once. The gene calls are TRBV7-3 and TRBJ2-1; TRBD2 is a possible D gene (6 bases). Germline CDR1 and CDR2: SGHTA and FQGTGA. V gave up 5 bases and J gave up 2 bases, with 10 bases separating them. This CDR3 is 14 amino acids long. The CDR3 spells CASSPPGAYNEQFF. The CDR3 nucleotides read TGTGCCAGCAGCCCCCCGGGGGCCTACAATGAGCAGTTCTTC.

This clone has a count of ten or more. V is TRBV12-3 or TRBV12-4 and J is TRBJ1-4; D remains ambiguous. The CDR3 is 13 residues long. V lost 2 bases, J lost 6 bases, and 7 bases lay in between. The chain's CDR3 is CASSLSTDEKLFF. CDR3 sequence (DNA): TGTGCCAGCAGTTTATCTACGGATGAAAAACTGTTTTTT.

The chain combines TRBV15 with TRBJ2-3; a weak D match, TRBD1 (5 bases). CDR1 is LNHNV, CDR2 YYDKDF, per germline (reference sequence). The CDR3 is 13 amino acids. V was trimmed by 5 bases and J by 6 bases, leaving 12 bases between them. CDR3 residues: CATSLPGADTQYF. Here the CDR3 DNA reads TGTGCCACCAGCTTGCCTGGGGCGGATACGCAGTATTTT.

The CDR3 sequence is CASSNDRGGNQPQHF. The CDR3 region has the DNA TGTGCCAGCAGTAATGACAGGGGCGGCAATCAGCCCCAGCATTTT. The rearrangement joins TRBV6-5 to TRBJ1-5; 8 positions match TRBD1. This CDR3 is 15 amino acids long. With 5 bases clipped from V and 2 bases from J, the junction kept 5 bases outside the gene matches. The germline CDR1 and CDR2 sequences are MNHEY and SVGAGI.

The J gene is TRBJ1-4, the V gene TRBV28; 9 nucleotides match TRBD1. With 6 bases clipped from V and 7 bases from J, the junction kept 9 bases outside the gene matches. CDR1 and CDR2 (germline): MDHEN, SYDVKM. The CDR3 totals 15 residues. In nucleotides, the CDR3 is TGTGCCAGCAGCCGGGGACAGGGCATGGGTGAAAAACTGTTTTTT. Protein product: CASSRGQGMGEKLFF.

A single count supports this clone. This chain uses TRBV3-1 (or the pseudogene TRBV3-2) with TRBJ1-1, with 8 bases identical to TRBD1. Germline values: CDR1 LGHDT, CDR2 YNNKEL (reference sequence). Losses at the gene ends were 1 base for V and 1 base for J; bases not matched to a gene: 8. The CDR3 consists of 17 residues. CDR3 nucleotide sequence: TGTGCCAGCAGCCAAGGGCGGACAGGGAGGAGGAACACTGAAGCTTTCTTT. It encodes CASSQGRTGRRNTEAFF.

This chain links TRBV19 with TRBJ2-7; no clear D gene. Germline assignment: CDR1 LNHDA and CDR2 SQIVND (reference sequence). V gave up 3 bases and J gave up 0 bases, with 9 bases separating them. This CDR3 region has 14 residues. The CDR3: CASSITGSSYEQYF. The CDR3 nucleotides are TGTGCCAGTAGTATTACCGGGTCCTCCTACGAGCAGTACTTC. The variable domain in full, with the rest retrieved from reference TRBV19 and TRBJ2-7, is DGGITQSPKYLFRKEGQNVTLSCEQNLNHDAMYWYRQDPGQGLRLIYYSQIVNDFQKGDIAEGYSVSREKKESFPLTVTSAQKNPTAFYLCASSITGSSYEQYFGPGTRLTVT.

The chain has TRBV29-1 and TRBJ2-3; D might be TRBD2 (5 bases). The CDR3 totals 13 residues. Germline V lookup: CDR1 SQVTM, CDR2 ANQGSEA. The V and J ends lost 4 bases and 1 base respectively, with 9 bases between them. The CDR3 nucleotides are TGCAGCGTTGTGCGGGCCGGCACAGATACGCAGTATTTT. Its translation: CSVVRAGTDTQYF.

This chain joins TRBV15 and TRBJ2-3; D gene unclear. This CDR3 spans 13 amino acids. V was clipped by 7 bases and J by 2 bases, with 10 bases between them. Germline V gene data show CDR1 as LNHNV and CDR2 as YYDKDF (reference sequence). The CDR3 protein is CATTLANTDTQYF. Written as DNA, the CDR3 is TGTGCCACCACCTTAGCCAACACAGATACGCAGTATTTT.